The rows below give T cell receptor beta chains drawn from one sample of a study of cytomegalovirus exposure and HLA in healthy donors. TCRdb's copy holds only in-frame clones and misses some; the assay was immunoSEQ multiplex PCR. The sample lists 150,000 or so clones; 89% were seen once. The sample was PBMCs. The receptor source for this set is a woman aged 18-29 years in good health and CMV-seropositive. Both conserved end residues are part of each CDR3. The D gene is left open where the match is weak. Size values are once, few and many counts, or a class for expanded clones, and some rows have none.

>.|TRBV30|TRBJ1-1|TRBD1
CALKRQGANTEAFF
TGTGCCTTAAAACGACAGGGGGCGAACACTGAAGCTTTCTTT
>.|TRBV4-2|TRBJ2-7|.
CASSQLASRSYEQYF
TGTGCCAGCAGCCAGCTAGCGTCCCGCTCCTACGAGCAGTACTTC
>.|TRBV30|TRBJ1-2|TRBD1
CAWSPGQLGYGYTF
TGTGCCTGGAGTCCGGGACAGTTGGGCTATGGCTACACCTTC
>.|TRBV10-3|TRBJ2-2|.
CAISGGGELFF
TGTGCCATCAGCGGGGGCGGGGAGCTGTTTTTT
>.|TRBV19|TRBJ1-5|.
CASSIVGGQPQHF
TGTGCCAGTAGTATAGTTGGGGGCCAGCCCCAGCATTTT
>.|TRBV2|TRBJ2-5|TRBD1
CASSKTGRETQYF
TGTGCCAGCAGTAAGACAGGGCGGGAGACCCAGTACTTC
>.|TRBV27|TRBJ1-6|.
CASSLTGISSPLHF
TGTGCCAGCAGTTTAACAGGGATCAGTTCACCCCTCCACTTT
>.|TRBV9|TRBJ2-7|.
CASSVEAGGSYEQYF
TGTGCCAGCAGCGTAGAGGCAGGAGGGTCCTACGAGCAGTACTTC
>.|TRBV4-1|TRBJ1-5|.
CASSQESRQPQHF
TGCGCCAGCAGCCAAGAATCCCGGCAGCCCCAGCATTTT
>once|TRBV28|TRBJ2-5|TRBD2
CASTSRASGGMTQYF
TGTGCCAGCACCTCCCGGGCTAGCGGGGGTATGACCCAGTACTTC
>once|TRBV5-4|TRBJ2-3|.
CASSLVPLDTQYF
TGTGCCAGCAGCTTGGTCCCTCTGGATACGCAGTATTTT
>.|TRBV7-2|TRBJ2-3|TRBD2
CASSPPGGGETDTQYF
TGTGCCAGCAGCCCGCCTGGCGGGGGGGAAACAGATACGCAGTATTTT
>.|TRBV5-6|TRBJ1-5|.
CASSPWALNQPQHF
TGTGCCAGCAGCCCCTGGGCCCTAAATCAGCCCCAGCATTTT
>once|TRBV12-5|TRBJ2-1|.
CASGLELGEIAGNEQFF
TGTGCTAGTGGTTTGGAATTAGGGGAAATCGCGGGGAATGAGCAGTTCTTC
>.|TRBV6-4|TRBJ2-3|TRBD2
CASSVSISGGANTDTQYF
TGTGCCAGCAGTGTCTCCATTAGCGGGGGGGCTAATACAGATACGCAGTATTTT
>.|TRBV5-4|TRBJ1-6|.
CASSLGGTTFLATLHF
TGTGCCAGCAGCTTGGGTGGGACAACATTTTTGGCAACCCTCCACTTT
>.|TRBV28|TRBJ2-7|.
CASSYSPREQYF
TGTGCCAGCAGCTATTCCCCCCGGGAGCAGTACTTC
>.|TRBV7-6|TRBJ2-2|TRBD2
CASSGMGTSANTGELFF
TGTGCCAGCAGCGGTATGGGGACTAGCGCGAACACCGGGGAGCTGTTTTTT
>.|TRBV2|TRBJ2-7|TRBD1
CARDTGQRPISYEQYF
TGTGCCAGAGATACGGGACAGCGCCCAATTTCCTACGAGCAGTACTTC
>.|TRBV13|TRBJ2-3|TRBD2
CASAPWGLGTDTQYF
TGTGCCAGCGCACCCTGGGGACTAGGCACAGATACGCAGTATTTT
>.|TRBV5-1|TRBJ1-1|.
CASSDGGGGTEAFF
TGCGCCAGCAGCGACGGGGGAGGCGGCACTGAAGCTTTCTTT
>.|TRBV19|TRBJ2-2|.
CASIGGGTGELFF
TGTGCCAGTATAGGGGGGGGCACCGGGGAGCTGTTTTTT
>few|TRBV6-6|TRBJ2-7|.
CASRPDSYEQYF
TGTGCCAGCAGACCTGACAGTTACGAGCAGTACTTC
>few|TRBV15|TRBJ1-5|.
CATSRVQGNQPQHF
TGTGCCACCAGCAGAGTCCAGGGCAATCAGCCCCAGCATTTT
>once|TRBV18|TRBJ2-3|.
CASSPVGGSTDTQYF
TGTGCCAGCTCACCAGTCGGGGGATCCACAGATACGCAGTATTTT
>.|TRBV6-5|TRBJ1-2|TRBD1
CASRADRVQGYTF
TGTGCCAGCAGAGCAGACAGGGTGCAAGGCTACACCTTC
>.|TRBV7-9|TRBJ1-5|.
CASSLSGGPSNQPQHF
TGTGCCAGCAGCTTATCGGGGGGACCAAGCAATCAGCCCCAGCATTTT
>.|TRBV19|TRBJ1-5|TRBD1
CASSPRDRGPRGLQPQHF
TGTGCCAGTAGTCCCCGGGACAGGGGGCCCCGTGGACTCCAGCCCCAGCATTTT
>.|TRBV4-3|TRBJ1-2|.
CASSQEGGYGYTF
TGCGCCAGCAGCCAAGAGGGGGGTTATGGCTACACCTTC
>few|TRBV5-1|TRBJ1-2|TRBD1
CASSSGDRGLDGYTF
TGCGCCAGCAGCTCGGGGGACAGGGGGCTTGACGGCTACACCTTC
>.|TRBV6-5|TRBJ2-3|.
CAVHPGGRGTDTQYF
TGTGCCGTCCACCCGGGGGGCAGGGGCACAGATACGCAGTATTTT
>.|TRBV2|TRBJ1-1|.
CASRLREFVGSTEAFF
TGTGCCAGCAGGCTCAGGGAATTTGTTGGGTCGACTGAAGCTTTCTTT
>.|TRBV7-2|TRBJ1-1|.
CASSPDGRGALF
TGTGCCAGCAGCCCCGACGGCCGGGGAGCCCTCTTT
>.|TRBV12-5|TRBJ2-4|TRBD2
CASGLAGLAVNSGAKNIQYF
TGTGCTAGTGGTTTGGCGGGACTAGCGGTTAACTCGGGGGCCAAAAACATTCAGTACTTC
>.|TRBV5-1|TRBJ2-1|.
CASSRDWASGSAGFF
.
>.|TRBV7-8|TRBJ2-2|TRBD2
CASSLAGGYTGELFF
TGTGCCAGCAGCCTAGCGGGGGGGTACACCGGGGAGCTGTTTTTT
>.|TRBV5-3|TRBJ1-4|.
CGRPGGFTNEKLFF
TGTGGCAGACCGGGTGGGTTTACTAATGAAAAACTGTTTTTT
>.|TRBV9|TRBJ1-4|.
CASSAMVGGGEKLFF
TGTGCCAGCAGCGCTATGGTGGGAGGTGGAGAAAAACTGTTTTTT
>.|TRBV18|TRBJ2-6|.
CASSPDSSGANVLTF
TGTGCCAGCTCACCCGACAGTTCTGGGGCCAACGTCCTGACTTTC
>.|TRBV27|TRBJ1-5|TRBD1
CASRGFGRGRGYQPQHF
TGTGCCAGCAGGGGTTTTGGGAGAGGCAGGGGGTACCAGCCCCAGCATTTT
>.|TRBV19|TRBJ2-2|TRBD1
CASSTWPGQGNTGELFF
TGTGCCAGTAGTACCTGGCCGGGACAGGGAAACACCGGGGAGCTGTTTTTT
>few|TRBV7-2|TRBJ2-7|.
CASSLSASHEQYF
TGTGCCAGCAGCTTATCAGCGTCCCACGAGCAGTACTTC
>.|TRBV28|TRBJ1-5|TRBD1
CASSRDRGGQPQHF
TGTGCCAGCAGCCGCGACAGGGGTGGTCAGCCCCAGCATTTT
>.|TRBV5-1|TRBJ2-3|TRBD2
CASSLAPGLASDTQYF
TGCGCCAGCAGCTTGGCCCCGGGACTAGCATCAGATACGCAGTATTTT
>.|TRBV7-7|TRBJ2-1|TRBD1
CASSSGQGAWYEQFF
TGTGCTAGCAGCTCGGGACAGGGGGCTTGGTATGAGCAGTTCTTC
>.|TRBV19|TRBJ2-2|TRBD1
CASSTRQGRTGELFF
TGTGCCAGTAGTACCCGACAGGGGAGGACCGGGGAGCTGTTTTTT
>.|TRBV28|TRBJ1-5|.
CASSFTDRLNQPQHF
TGTGCCAGCAGTTTTACCGACAGGCTTAATCAGCCCCAGCATTTT
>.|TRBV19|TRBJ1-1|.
CASRGGNTEAFF
TGTGCCAGTCGCGGGGGTAACACTGAAGCTTTCTTT
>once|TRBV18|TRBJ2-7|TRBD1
CASYGQGHPTYEQYF
TGTGCCAGCTACGGACAGGGGCACCCAACCTACGAGCAGTACTTC
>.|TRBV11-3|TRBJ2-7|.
CASSFGVGEQYF
TGTGCCAGCAGCTTCGGGGTTGGCGAGCAGTACTTC
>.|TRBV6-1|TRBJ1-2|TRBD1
CASSADRGRDYGYTF
TGTGCCAGCAGCGCAGACAGGGGGCGCGACTATGGCTACACCTTC
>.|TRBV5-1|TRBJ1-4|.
CASSLAKAGETNEKLFF
TGCGCCAGCAGCTTGGCCAAGGCAGGCGAGACTAATGAAAAACTGTTTTTT
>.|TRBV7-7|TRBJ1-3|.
CASSSGHSNTIYF
TGTGCCAGCAGCTCGGGACACTCAAACACCATATATTTT